The 30 T cell receptor beta chains below all came from one sample that was sequenced in a study of PD-1 blockade in classical Hodgkin lymphoma. Each and every patient relapsed after autologous stem cell transplantation, and patients got differing brentuximab vedotin exposure. TCRdb's table, derived via immunoSEQ multiplex PCR, lists solely in-frame clones and lacks some. The sample contains 20,000 to 30,000 clones, about 80% of which appear only once. Sequencing used peripheral blood mononuclear cells (PBMCs), obtained before the second cycle of nivolumab. These receptors were collected from a human donor with classical Hodgkin lymphoma.

The chain uses TRBV5-1 and TRBJ2-7; D is possibly TRBD2 (7 bases). The CDR3 spans 14 residues. From germline, CDR1 is SGHRS and CDR2 YFSETQ. With 1 base removed from V and 5 bases from J, the gap between germline ends came to 13 bases. The CDR3 sequence is CASSLRGRGHEQYF. The CDR3 bases are TGCGCCAGCAGCTTGAGGGGGAGGGGTCACGAGCAGTACTTC.

This chain links TRBV6-1 with TRBJ1-4, with D uncertain. The CDR3 contains 14 residues. Germline CDR1 reads MNHNS; CDR2 reads SASEGT. V was pared by 2 bases and J by 6 bases, with 10 bases between. CDR3 amino acids: CASSEMLRDEKLFF. CDR3 nucleotide sequence: TGTGCCAGCAGTGAAATGTTAAGGGATGAAAAACTGTTTTTT.

The genes are TRBV10-2 and TRBJ1-1; D gene ambiguous. Trimming shortened V by 8 bases and J by 1 base, and 5 bases separated the two germline ends. The CDR3 has 11 amino acids. CDR1 WSHSY and CDR2 SAAADI come from the germline V gene. CDR3 region: CASLENTEAFF. Written as DNA, the CDR3 is TGCGCCAGCCTAGAGAACACTGAAGCTTTCTTT.

This rearrangement joins TRBV14 to TRBJ1-5, with a tentative D call TRBD1 (5 bases). V was shortened by 1 base and J by 4 bases, with 8 bases between the two germline ends. Germline lookup yields CDR1 SGHDN and CDR2 FVKESK. CDR3 size: 14 residues. The CDR3 reads CASSQGGGNQPQHF. CDR3 coding DNA: TGTGCCAGCAGCCAAGGTGGGGGGAATCAGCCCCAGCATTTT.

The chain carries TRBV19 and TRBJ2-7; weak D call: TRBD1 (5 bases). The germline V gene has CDR1 LNHDA and CDR2 SQIVND (reference sequence). V shed 1 base and J shed 2 bases, with 12 bases lying between them. The CDR3 has 15 amino acids. This chain's CDR3 is CASSIGLDIAYEQYF. As DNA, the CDR3 is TGTGCCAGTAGTATAGGGCTGGACATTGCCTACGAGCAGTACTTC.

The rearrangement uses TRBV19 and TRBJ2-7; 7 bases match TRBD1. Germline trimming cut 8 bases from V and 2 bases from J; bases unmatched to any gene: 12. CDR3 length equals 15 residues. Germline CDR1 LNHDA, CDR2 SQIVND (reference sequence). The DNA of the CDR3 is TGTGCCAGTTCGGCCAAACCGGGACAGCCCTACGAGCAGTACTTC. Protein: CASSAKPGQPYEQYF.

Concerning this clone: The junction does not match germline at one end; this may be a read error. The chain has TRBV5-4 and TRBJ1-2; 7 positions agree with TRBD1. Germline CDR1 SGHNT, CDR2 YYREEE (reference sequence). The CDR3 consists of 13 residues. This CDR3 is CASSSGQIYGHTF. For the CDR3, the DNA is TGTGCCAGCAGCTCGGGACAGATCTATGGCCACACCTTC. The full variable domain, rest sourced from reference TRBV5-4 and TRBJ1-2, is ETGVTQSPTHLIKTRGQQVTLRCSSQSGHNTVSWYQQALGQGPQFIFQYYREEENGRGNFPPRFSGLQFPNYSSELNVNALELDDSALYLCASSSGQIYGHTFGSGTRLTVV.

The rearrangement uses TRBV4-3 and TRBJ1-2; a weak D match, TRBD1 (6 bases). Germline lookup yields CDR1 LGHNA and CDR2 YSLEER. V was cut by 3 bases and J by 0 bases, with 11 bases left in between. The length of the CDR3 is 15 residues. The CDR3 DNA follows: TGCGCCAGCAGCCACTTGACAGGATCTAACTATGGCTACACCTTC. Its protein product is CASSHLTGSNYGYTF.

The J gene is TRBJ2-3, the V gene TRBV2; D remains unclear. V was shortened by 3 bases and J by 8 bases, with 12 bases between the two germline ends. The CDR3 is made up of 13 amino acids. Germline values: CDR1 SNHLY, CDR2 FYNNEI. CDR3 in DNA: TGTGCCAGCAGTGAGTACGTTCCGGGTACGCAGTATTTT. It translates to CASSEYVPGTQYF.

This chain links TRBV7-2 with TRBJ2-1; no definite D call. The CDR3 length is 14 residues. CDR1 is SGHTA and CDR2 is FQGNSA in the germline V gene. The V gene lost 1 base and the J gene lost 5 bases, with 9 bases spanning the gap. This CDR3 reads CASSLGGANNEQFF. The CDR3 nucleotides read TGTGCCAGCAGCTTAGGTGGCGCAAACAATGAGCAGTTCTTC. The whole variable domain, filled in from reference TRBV7-2 and TRBJ2-1, reads GAGVSQSPSNKVTEKGKDVELRCDPISGHTALYWYRQSLGQGLEFLIYFQGNSAPDKSGLPSDRFSAERTGGSVSTLTIQRTQQEDSAVYLCASSLGGANNEQFFGPGTRLTVL.

This clone appeared once. The J gene is TRBJ2-7, the V gene TRBV19, with a tentative D call TRBD1 (6 bases). CDR1 and CDR2 (germline): LNHDA, SQIVND (reference sequence). This CDR3 region has 14 residues. V lost 3 bases and J 5 bases, leaving 14 bases between the germline ends. CDR3 residues: CASSITGTNDEQYF. The CDR3 region has the DNA TGTGCCAGTAGTATCACCGGGACAAACGACGAGCAGTACTTC.

The genes are TRBV5-1 and TRBJ2-7, with a possible D match to TRBD1 (6 bases). The V gene lost 0 bases and the J gene lost 2 bases, with 12 bases spanning the gap. CDR3 size: 15 residues. Germline V gene lookup returns CDR1 SGHRS and CDR2 YFSETQ. The CDR3 DNA is TGCGCCAGCAGCTTGGTAGTGGACAGAGCCTACGAGCAGTACTTC. Translating gives CASSLVVDRAYEQYF.

This chain uses TRBV19 with TRBJ1-1, with unresolved D. This CDR3 region has 12 residues. V lost 3 bases and J lost 8, with 10 bases in between. Looked up from germline, CDR1 is LNHDA and CDR2 is SQIVND (reference sequence). The CDR3 DNA reads TGTGCCAGTAGTATGTTAAGTGGGGAAGCTTTCTTT. It specifies CASSMLSGEAFF.

The chain couples TRBV11-3 to TRBJ2-7; no definite D call. The CDR3 covers 13 residues. Per the germline V gene, CDR1 is SGHNT and CDR2 is YENEEA. V shed 2 bases and J shed 0 bases, with 5 bases lying between them. CDR3 sequence reads: CASSLFFSYEQYF. The DNA of the CDR3 is TGTGCCAGCAGCTTATTCTTCTCCTACGAGCAGTACTTC.

In this sample, this clone turned up a few times. The gene calls are TRBV15 and TRBJ2-5, with TRBD2 matching 7 bases. Per germline, CDR1 LNHNV and CDR2 YYDKDF (reference sequence). Unmatched junction bases numbered 5, after V lost 0 bases and J lost 4 bases. The CDR3 sequence is 15 residues long. Here the CDR3 DNA reads TGTGCCACCAGCAGAGATCTGAGGGAGGGAGAGACCCAGTACTTC. Protein: CATSRDLREGETQYF.

The chain has TRBV28 and TRBJ1-4, with a possible D match to TRBD1 (5 bases). From germline, CDR1 is MDHEN and CDR2 SYDVKM. The V and J ends lost 2 bases and 5 bases respectively, with 18 bases between them. The CDR3 spans 17 residues. CDR3 loop: CASSLVSDGTQNEKLFF. The CDR3 bases are TGTGCCAGCAGTTTAGTATCTGACGGGACCCAGAATGAAAAACTGTTTTTT. The whole variable domain, remainder taken from reference TRBV28 and TRBJ1-4, is DVKVTQSSRYLVKRTGEKVFLECVQDMDHENMFWYRQDPGLGLRLIYFSYDVKMKEKGDIPEGYSVSREKKERFSLILESASTNQTSMYLCASSLVSDGTQNEKLFFGSGTQLSVL.

The V and J genes are TRBV11-2 and TRBJ2-1, with 13 bases identical to TRBD2. The CDR3 has 15 residues. V lost 5 bases, J lost 8 bases, and 6 bases stayed unmatched. CDR1 and CDR2 from the germline V gene are SGHAT and FQNNGV. The CDR3 DNA reads TGTGCCAGCAGCCCCGGACTAGCGGGAGCGTATGAGCAGTTCTTC. Protein: CASSPGLAGAYEQFF.

This sequence joins TRBV10-3 and TRBJ2-5; TRBD2 agrees at 8 bases. The CDR3 has 14 residues. The V segment lost 6 bases and the J segment 1 base; nucleotides outside the gene matches: 4. The germline gives CDR1 ENHRY, CDR2 SYGVKD. CDR3 amino acids: CAISLTSAQETQYF. The CDR3 DNA sequence: TGTGCCATCAGCCTGACTAGCGCCCAAGAGACCCAGTACTTC.

The J gene is TRBJ2-7, the V gene TRBV27; no reliable D call. The ends were cut back, 0 bases at V and 2 bases at J, with 2 bases in the middle. Germline-derived CDR1 and CDR2 are MNHEY and SMNVEV (reference sequence). The CDR3 runs to 12 residues. The CDR3: CASSLSPYEQYF. The CDR3 coding sequence is TGTGCCAGCAGTTTATCTCCCTACGAGCAGTACTTC.

This clone ranks as medium-sized. A junction end diverges from the germline sequence, so it may reflect a read error. The chain joins TRBV7-7 to TRBJ2-7, with D possibly called TRBD1 or TRBD2 (5 bases each). The CDR3 sequence is 13 residues long. Per germline, CDR1 SSHAT and CDR2 FNYEAQ (reference sequence). The CDR3 is CASSLGPEYEQYF. CDR3 nucleotides: TGTGCTAGCAGCTTGGGACCCGAATACGAGCAGTACTTC.

The chain has TRBV25-1 and TRBJ1-5; a possible D gene is TRBD1 (5 bases). Germline assignment: CDR1 MGHDK and CDR2 SYGVNS. Trimming pared 3 bases from V and 5 bases from J, leaving 11 bases between. This CDR3 spans 14 amino acids. CDR3 DNA: TGTGCCAGCAGTGACCTACGAGGGGATCAGCCCCAGCATTTT. It translates to CASSDLRGDQPQHF. Variable domain in full (rest from reference TRBV25-1 and TRBJ1-5): EADIYQTPRYLVIGTGKKITLECSQTMGHDKMYWYQQDPGMELHLIHYSYGVNSTEKGDLSSESTVSRIRTEHFPLTLESARPSHTSQYLCASSDLRGDQPQHFGDGTRLSIL.

The chain links TRBV2 to TRBJ1-5; a possible D gene is TRBD1 (5 bases). This CDR3 region has 13 residues. V shed 8 bases and J shed 2 bases, with 10 bases lying between them. Germline CDR1 is SNHLY and CDR2 is FYNNEI. The CDR3 reads CASRGEGNQPQHF. For the CDR3, the DNA is TGTGCCAGCCGGGGGGAGGGCAATCAGCCCCAGCATTTT.

The chain has TRBV9 and TRBJ2-1; 9 nucleotides match TRBD1. The CDR3 loop spans 16 amino acids. With V trimmed by 0 bases and J by 12 bases, 13 bases remained unmatched. Looked up from germline, CDR1 is SGDLS and CDR2 is YYNGEE. This CDR3 is CASSVATRGQGVRQFF. The CDR3 nucleotides are TGTGCCAGCAGCGTAGCTACTCGGGGACAGGGAGTCAGGCAGTTCTTC. Together with reference TRBV9 and TRBJ2-1, the CDR3 gives the full variable domain: DSGVTQTPKHLITATGQRVTLRCSPRSGDLSVYWYQQSLDQGLQFLIQYYNGEERAKGNILERFSAQQFPDLHSELNLSSLELGDSALYFCASSVATRGQGVRQFFGPGTRLTVL.

The V gene is TRBV9, the J gene TRBJ2-5; the D gene is possibly TRBD2 (6 bases). Trimming removed 0 bases at V and 2 bases at J, with 14 bases between. CDR1 is SGDLS, CDR2 YYNGEE, per germline. This CDR3 comprises 16 residues. CDR3 sequence (DNA): TGTGCCAGCAGCGTAGCGGCTAGCGAGCGACAAGAGACCCAGTACTTC. Its protein product is CASSVAASERQETQYF. Supplemented by reference TRBV9 and TRBJ2-5, the full variable domain reads DSGVTQTPKHLITATGQRVTLRCSPRSGDLSVYWYQQSLDQGLQFLIQYYNGEERAKGNILERFSAQQFPDLHSELNLSSLELGDSALYFCASSVAASERQETQYFGPGTRLLVL.

The chain recombines TRBV5-1 with TRBJ2-7; 7 nucleotides match TRBD2. CDR3 length: 15 residues. V gave up 0 bases and J gave up 6 bases; unmatched junction bases: 9. The germline V gene has CDR1 SGHRS and CDR2 YFSETQ. The CDR3 coding sequence is TGCGCCAGCAGCTTGGAGGAGGGAGGGCCGGGCGAGCAGTACTTC. Translating gives CASSLEEGGPGEQYF.

Only one count was recorded for this clone. The chain combines TRBV14 with TRBJ2-7; TRBD2 matches 7 bases. This CDR3 spans 18 amino acids. Germline-derived CDR1 and CDR2 are SGHDN and FVKESK. J was trimmed by 1 base and V by 3 bases; bases with no gene match: 15. As DNA, the CDR3 is TGTGCCAGCAGCCATAAATTTCCTCCTCGGCGGGAGTCCTACGAGCAGTACTTC. Translated, it gives CASSHKFPPRRESYEQYF. Full variable domain (remainder filled in from reference TRBV14 and TRBJ2-7): EAGVTQFPSHSVIEKGQTVTLRCDPISGHDNLYWYRRVMGKEIKFLLHFVKESKQDESGMPNNRFLAERTGGTYSTLKVQPAELEDSGVYFCASSHKFPPRRESYEQYFGPGTRLTVT.

This chain links TRBV28 with TRBJ2-3; the match to TRBD2 covers 9 bases. The CDR3 totals 16 residues. CDR1 is MDHEN, CDR2 SYDVKM, per germline. The ends lost 8 bases at V and 2 bases at J; junction bases unmatched: 11. The CDR3 DNA reads TGTGCCAGCCCTCCAGGCCTAGCGGGGCTCACAGATACGCAGTATTTT. Encoded protein: CASPPGLAGLTDTQYF.

As to this clone: The same CDR3 also results from other DNA sequences found in this sample. The chain links TRBV5-1 to TRBJ2-7, with a tentative D call TRBD1 (5 bases). Germline loops: CDR1 SGHRS, CDR2 YFSETQ. The CDR3 is 17 amino acids. V lost 2 bases and J lost 1, with 19 bases in between. CDR3 sequence (DNA): TGCGCCAGCAGCTTCCGTGGAGTGCAGGGTCTGTCCTACGAGCAGTACTTC. Protein: CASSFRGVQGLSYEQYF.

V usage is TRBV28 and J usage is TRBJ2-2; 7 nucleotides align to TRBD2. V dropped 6 bases and J dropped 6; count of bases not matched to a gene: 16. CDR1 and CDR2 from the germline V gene are MDHEN and SYDVKM. This CDR3 comprises 17 residues. CDR3 nucleotide sequence: TGTGCCAGCAGCGGCCGTTCGACAGATCGGGGGGCCGGGGAGCTGTTTTTT. This encodes CASSGRSTDRGAGELFF.

This chain links TRBV6-5 with TRBJ2-5; 7 bases align to TRBD1. V lost 11 bases to trimming and J lost 5 bases; unmatched junction nucleotides: 5. There are 11 residues in the CDR3. Germline V gives CDR1 MNHEY, CDR2 SVGAGI. CDR3: CASQGVETQYF. Written as DNA, the CDR3 is TGTGCCTCCCAGGGGGTGGAGACCCAGTACTTC.